This TCR beta chain was sequenced for a study of human T cells and chemical hapten exposure. Ten or more counts support this clonotype. Germline V gene data show CDR1 as SEHNR and CDR2 as FQNEAQ (reference sequence). The CDR3 is made up of 15 amino acids. V shed 7 bases, J shed 11 bases, and the junction held 19 bases outside the gene matches. Time point in this sample: pre-sensitization, week 0. Regarding treatment: therapeutic diphenylcyclopropenone sensitization with weekly scalp DPC. In TCRdb, the RACE reads were re-called with MiXCR into one record per CDR3 protein. The sample yields roughly 380,000 distinct CDR3 sequences, 5.1% seen once.

The chain couples TRBV7-9 to TRBJ1-1; the match to TRBD1 covers 7 bases. This receptor was obtained from a woman aged 45-60 years with alopecia areata. Some clones in this sample may be carry-over from other donors' samples. Sequencing was performed on whole blood, taken in connection with sensitization to the hapten diphenylcyclopropenone (DPC). The CDR3 region has the DNA TGTGCCAGCACCAACCCCCCAGGGGGGAAGTCAAGCGCTTTCTTT. This encodes CASTNPPGGKSSAFF. The variable domain in full, with the rest retrieved from reference TRBV7-9 and TRBJ1-1, is DTGVSQNPRHKITKRGQNVTFRCDPISEHNRLYWYRQTLGQGPEFLTYFQNEAQLEKSRLLSDRFSAERPKGSFSTLEIQRTEQGDSAMYLCASTNPPGGKSSAFFGQGTRLTVV.